Below are 18 T cell receptor beta chains sequenced from a single sample in a study of OX40 agonist ivuxolimab in advanced cancers. Libraries were prepared by immunoSEQ multiplex PCR; TCRdb keeps only in-frame clonotypes and omits some of them. The sample has approximately 62,000 clones, 80% to 95% seen once. Sequenced here: CD4+ or CD8+ T cells sorted from blood, sampled in a trial of the OX40 agonist ivuxolimab. These receptors all come from an adult with an advanced solid tumor such as melanoma, head and neck, liver or kidney cancer.

Judged by abundance, this clone is medium-sized. This chain uses TRBV7-9 with TRBJ1-5; possible D gene TRBD1, 6 bases. The V end lost 5 bases, the J end lost 6 bases, and 17 bases lay between the germline ends. This CDR3 has 15 amino acids. CDR1 SEHNR and CDR2 FQNEAQ come from the germline V gene (reference sequence). DNA of the CDR3: TGTGCCAGCAGCCAGACGGGGGAAGGGGGTCAGCCCCAGCATTTT. It specifies CASSQTGEGGQPQHF.

This chain connects TRBV6-6 to TRBJ2-1; TRBD2 agrees at 7 bases. The junction had 9 bases not matched to a gene; V was cut back by 6 bases and J by 4 bases. Germline loops: CDR1 MNHNY, CDR2 SVGAGI (reference sequence). The CDR3 length is 15 residues. The CDR3 here is CASSPGEGGYNEQFF. The CDR3 region has the DNA TGTGCCAGCAGCCCTGGGGAGGGAGGGTACAATGAGCAGTTCTTC.

The chain uses TRBV4-1 and TRBJ2-7; either TRBD1 or TRBD2 may fit D (7 bases each). Trimming took 4 bases from V and 3 from J, leaving 16 bases between them. The germline gives CDR1 MGHRA, CDR2 YSYEKL. The CDR3 runs to 15 residues. CDR3 in amino acids: CASSLQGGSGYEQYF. The CDR3 DNA reads TGCGCCAGCAGCCTCCAGGGGGGGTCTGGCTACGAGCAGTACTTC.

The rearrangement uses TRBV5-6 and TRBJ2-7; possible D gene TRBD1, 6 bases. Trimming took 4 bases from V and 6 from J, leaving 20 bases between them. This CDR3 is built from 15 residues. Looked up from germline, CDR1 is SGHDT and CDR2 is YYEEEE. CDR3: CASSRPGQFSSEQYF. The CDR3 coding sequence is TGTGCCAGCAGCCGGCCCGGACAGTTCTCCAGCGAGCAGTACTTC.

The rearrangement uses TRBV4-1 and TRBJ2-7, with 11 bases that match TRBD1. Germline loops: CDR1 MGHRA, CDR2 YSYEKL. The CDR3 runs 14 residues. Trimming cost V 0 bases and J 6 bases; bases outside gene matches: 1. This CDR3 is CASSQDGTGGEQYF. The CDR3 DNA reads as TGCGCCAGCAGCCAAGATGGGACAGGGGGCGAGCAGTACTTC.

The chain employs TRBV14 and TRBJ2-7; D possibly corresponds to TRBD1 (6 bases). Trimming took 4 bases from V and 0 from J, leaving 16 bases between them. The CDR3 is 16 residues long. Germline CDR1 reads SGHDN; CDR2 reads FVKESK. As DNA, the CDR3 is TGTGCCAGCAGCCTTGAAAGCACAGGGCGCTCCTACGAGCAGTACTTC. It translates to CASSLESTGRSYEQYF.

The gene calls are TRBV19 and TRBJ2-1, with 13 bases matching TRBD2. The germline CDR1 and CDR2 sequences are LNHDA and SQIVND (reference sequence). The CDR3 runs to 17 residues. With 4 bases clipped from V and 8 bases from J, the junction kept 11 bases outside the gene matches. This chain's CDR3 is CASSTAIGLAGAHEQFF. The DNA for the CDR3 is TGTGCCAGTAGTACCGCTATAGGACTAGCGGGGGCTCATGAGCAGTTCTTC.

The CDR3 loop reads CASTQGDRGPRETQYF. Here the CDR3 DNA reads TGTGCCAGTACCCAAGGGGACAGGGGCCCTCGAGAGACCCAGTACTTC. The rearrangement links TRBV19 to TRBJ2-5; 10 bases match TRBD1. The length of the CDR3 is 16 residues. J was trimmed by 4 bases and V by 7 bases; bases with no gene match: 12. From germline, CDR1 is LNHDA and CDR2 SQIVND (reference sequence).

The V call is TRBV27, the J call TRBJ2-2; D gene ambiguous. The CDR3 is 12 residues long. CDR1 MNHEY and CDR2 SMNVEV come from the germline V gene (reference sequence). Between the trimmed V and J ends, which lost 5 bases and 7 bases, there was a span of 8 bases. In DNA form, the CDR3 reads TGTGCCAGCAGTCCCAAGGGCGGGGAGCTGTTTTTT. Protein: CASSPKGGELFF.

The chain uses TRBV13 and TRBJ2-7; 13 bases are shared with TRBD2. Germline CDR1 is PRHDT and CDR2 is FYEKMQ (reference sequence). The CDR3 sequence is 17 residues long. V dropped 2 bases and J dropped 4; count of bases not matched to a gene: 8. CDR3 loop: CASSLSRLAGGPYEQYF. In nucleotides, the CDR3 is TGTGCCAGCAGCTTAAGCCGACTAGCGGGGGGACCTTACGAGCAGTACTTC. The full variable domain, rest sourced from reference TRBV13 and TRBJ2-7, is AAGVIQSPRHLIKEKRETATLKCYPIPRHDTVYWYQQGPGQDPQFLISFYEKMQSDKGSIPDRFSAQQFSDYHSELNMSSLELGDSALYFCASSLSRLAGGPYEQYFGPGTRLTVT.

The V gene is TRBV6-5, the J gene TRBJ1-5, with 8 bases identical to TRBD1. CDR1 and CDR2 (germline): MNHEY, SVGAGI. This CDR3 has 13 residues. J was trimmed by 6 bases and V by 6 bases; bases with no gene match: 4. CDR3 coding DNA: TGTGCCAGCAGCCCAGGGGGCGGTCAGCCCCAGCATTTT. Protein: CASSPGGGQPQHF.

This clone was seen once. The chain employs TRBV7-2 and TRBJ2-1; 8 bases map to TRBD2. The CDR3 runs to 16 residues. The junction had 10 bases not matched to a gene; V was cut back by 5 bases and J by 4 bases. Germline CDR1 SGHTA, CDR2 FQGNSA. The CDR3 is CASSLHGREDYNEQFF. Written as DNA, the CDR3 is TGTGCCAGCAGCCTCCACGGGCGGGAGGATTACAATGAGCAGTTCTTC. The full variable domain, in which reference TRBV7-2 and TRBJ2-1 provide the parts outside the CDR3, is GAGVSQSPSNKVTEKGKDVELRCDPISGHTALYWYRQSLGQGLEFLIYFQGNSAPDKSGLPSDRFSAERTGGSVSTLTIQRTQQEDSAVYLCASSLHGREDYNEQFFGPGTRLTVL.

Only one count was recorded for this clone. J is TRBJ2-4 and V is TRBV6-8, with D perhaps matching TRBD2 (5 bases). Between the trimmed V and J ends, which lost 6 bases and 0 bases, there was a span of 12 bases. The CDR3 consists of 15 residues. The germline V gene has CDR1 MNHGY and CDR2 SAAAGT. In DNA, the CDR3 is TGTGCCAGCAGCCCCGGTGGACTAGCCAAAAACATTCAGTACTTC. It yields the protein CASSPGGLAKNIQYF.

The gene calls are TRBV11-3 and TRBJ1-1; D might be TRBD1 (5 bases). The CDR3 is 12 amino acids. V was clipped by 3 bases and J by 6 bases, with 8 bases between them. The germline gives CDR1 SGHNT, CDR2 YENEEA. In DNA form, the CDR3 reads TGTGCCAGCAGCTTCCAGGGATCTGAAGCTTTCTTT. Its protein product is CASSFQGSEAFF.

This clone was counted a single time. The rearrangement joins TRBV5-1 to TRBJ2-7, with TRBD1 as a possible D gene (5 bases). Trimming took off 0 bases at V and 1 base at J, with 11 bases between the two ends. The CDR3 is 15 residues long. Per germline, CDR1 SGHRS and CDR2 YFSETQ. The CDR3 DNA is TGCGCCAGCAGCTTGGTTTATGCAGGGTCCTACGAGCAGTACTTC. Translation gives CASSLVYAGSYEQYF.

CDR3 region: CATRDGSNTEAFF. The CDR3 bases are TGTGCCACCCGGGACGGATCGAACACTGAAGCTTTCTTT. The chain couples TRBV10-3 to TRBJ1-1, with D possibly being TRBD1 (5 bases). This CDR3 region has 13 residues. V was pared by 10 bases and J by 1 base, with 13 bases between. The germline V gene has CDR1 ENHRY and CDR2 SYGVKD.

V gene TRBV9 combines with J gene TRBJ1-2, with a tentative D call TRBD1 (5 bases). This CDR3 contains 12 residues. Germline V gene sequence: CDR1 SGDLS, CDR2 YYNGEE. Trimming shortened V by 0 bases and J by 6 bases, and 6 bases separated the two germline ends. The CDR3 DNA sequence: TGTGCCAGCAGCGTAGGGGGGAATGGCTACACCTTC. Protein product: CASSVGGNGYTF.

The chain has TRBV11-2 and TRBJ2-5, with TRBD1 as a possible D gene (5 bases). Trimming shortened V by 3 bases and J by 1 base, and 12 bases separated the two germline ends. There are 15 residues in the CDR3. The germline gives CDR1 SGHAT, CDR2 FQNNGV. The CDR3 loop is CASSFLDSSQETQYF. In DNA, the CDR3 is TGTGCCAGCAGCTTCCTCGACAGTTCCCAAGAGACCCAGTACTTC.